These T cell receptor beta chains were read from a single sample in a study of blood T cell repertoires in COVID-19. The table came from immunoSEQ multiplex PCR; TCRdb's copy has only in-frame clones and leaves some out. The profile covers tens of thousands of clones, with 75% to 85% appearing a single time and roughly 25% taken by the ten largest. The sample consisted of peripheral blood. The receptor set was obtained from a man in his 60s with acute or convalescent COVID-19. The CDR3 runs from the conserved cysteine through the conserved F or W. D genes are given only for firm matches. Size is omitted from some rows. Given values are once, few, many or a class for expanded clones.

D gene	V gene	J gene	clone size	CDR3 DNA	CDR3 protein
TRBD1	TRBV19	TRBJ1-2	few	TGTGCCAGTAACGCGGACAGGGTGGATGGCTACACCTTC	CASNADRVDGYTF
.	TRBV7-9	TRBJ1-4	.	TGTGCCAGCAGCTTGGACATAGCGGCTAATGAAAAACTGTTTTTT	CASSLDIAANEKLFF
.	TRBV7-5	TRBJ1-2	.	TGTGCCAGAAGCCGCAACAGGGTAAGTGACTATGGCTACACCTTC	CARSRNRVSDYGYTF
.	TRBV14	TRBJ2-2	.	TGTGCCAGCAGCCAAAGACCGGGCACCGGGGAGCTGTTTTTT	CASSQRPGTGELFF
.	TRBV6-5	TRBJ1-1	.	TGTGCCACTGGGCTGACTGAAGCTTTCTTT	CATGLTEAFF
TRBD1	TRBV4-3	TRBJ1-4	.	TGCGCCAGCAGCCAGGGGACAGGGGTCATTAATGAAAAACTGTTTTTT	CASSQGTGVINEKLFF
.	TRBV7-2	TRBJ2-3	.	TGTGCCAGTATGAGGGTCCGAAGCACAGATACGCAGTATTTT	CASMRVRSTDTQYF
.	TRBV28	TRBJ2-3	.	TGTGCCAGCAGTTTACCCCTGACAGATACGCAGTATTTT	CASSLPLTDTQYF
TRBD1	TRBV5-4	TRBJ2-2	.	TGTGCCAGCAGTTCCGGACAGGACCGGAACGGGGAGCTGTTTTTT	CASSSGQDRNGELFF
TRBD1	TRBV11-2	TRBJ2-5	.	TGTGCCAGCAGCTCCCGGGACAGGGGGCTGGAAGAGACCCAGTACTTC	CASSSRDRGLEETQYF
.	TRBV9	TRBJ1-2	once	TGTGCCAGCAGCCCCCGGGGATATGGCTACACCTTC	CASSPRGYGYTF
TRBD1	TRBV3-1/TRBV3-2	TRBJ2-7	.	TGTGCCAGCAGGGACAGGGCTGTCCACGAGCAGTACTTC	CASRDRAVHEQYF
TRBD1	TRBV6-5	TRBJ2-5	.	TGTGCCAGCAGCACAGGGGGGAGCGAGACCCAGTACTTC	CASSTGGSETQYF
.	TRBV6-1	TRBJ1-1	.	TGTGCCAGCACCGGACAGTTGAACACTGAAGCTTTCTTT	CASTGQLNTEAFF
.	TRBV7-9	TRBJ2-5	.	TGTGCCAGCAGCTTAGCTCCTCGGGAAGAGACCCAGTACTTC	CASSLAPREETQYF
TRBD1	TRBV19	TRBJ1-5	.	TGTGCCAGTACCAAGGACAGGGCGAGCAATCAGCCCCAGCATTTT	CASTKDRASNQPQHF
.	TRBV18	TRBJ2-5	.	TGTGCCAGCTCACTCGGGCAAGAGACCCAGTACTTC	CASSLGQETQYF
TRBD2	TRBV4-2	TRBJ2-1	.	TGTGCCAGCAGCCGGGAACCGGGTACTAGCGGGGGCAATGAGCAGTTCTTC	CASSREPGTSGGNEQFF
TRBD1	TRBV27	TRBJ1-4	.	TGTGCCAGCAGTTCCGTACGGACAGGACGTAATGAAAAACTGTTTTTT	CASSSVRTGRNEKLFF
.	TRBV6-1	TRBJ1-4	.	TGTGCCAGCAGTGATCCAAGGGGTGGTGAAAAACTGTTTTTT	CASSDPRGGEKLFF
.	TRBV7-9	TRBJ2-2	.	TGTGCCAGCAGCTTCCCGGGGGATGATATTACCGGGGAGCTGTTTTTT	CASSFPGDDITGELFF
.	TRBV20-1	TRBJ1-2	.	TGCAGTGCTAGTCCCCACCAGACACCCAACTATGGCTACACCTTC	CSASPHQTPNYGYTF
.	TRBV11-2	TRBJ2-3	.	TGTGCCAGCAGCCGCACCAGGGCTACAGATACGCAGTATTTT	CASSRTRATDTQYF